This TCR beta chain is drawn from a study of T-cell memory formation after mild COVID-19. TCRalpha and TCRbeta libraries used 5'RACE with constant-segment primers and UMIs. TCRdb analysed the 5' RACE reads with MiXCR anew, one entry per CDR3 protein. The sample lists hundreds of thousands of distinct CDR3 sequences; about 24% were seen once. Remarks on this clonotype: Its matching antigen is unknown.

Whole-study results and caveats: Several responding clones turned up in pre-infection memory, indicating that cross-reactive memory may have taken part. Contracting CD4+ clones were located mainly in CM and EM, and CD8+ clones in EMRA.

The sequenced sample consisted of PBMCs or a T cell subset sorted from them (not recorded which). The sequence was obtained from an adult woman who had mild COVID-19 (a few samples of this study predate the infection). Cell type and time point are not known.

The CDR3 spells CASGWGRATYEQYF. The CDR3 DNA sequence: TGTGCCAGCGGTTGGGGCAGGGCCACCTACGAGCAGTACTTC. The chain has TRBV6-5 and TRBJ2-7, with D perhaps matching TRBD1 (5 bases). Deletions cut 8 bases from V and 2 bases from J, with 16 bases between. Germline V CDR1 and CDR2: MNHEY, SVGAGI. This CDR3 is built from 14 residues.